The 2 T cell receptor beta chains below come from one sample, sequenced in a study of OX40 agonist ivuxolimab in advanced cancers. The data were produced by immunoSEQ multiplex PCR, yet TCRdb's version contains in-frame clones alone and is incomplete. The repertoire holds approximately 78,000 clones, with roughly 90% as singletons. Sequencing used CD4+ or CD8+ T cells sorted from blood, obtained in a trial of the OX40 agonist ivuxolimab. The receptors stem from an adult with an advanced solid tumor such as melanoma, head and neck, liver or kidney cancer.

A remark on this clone: Within the sample, other DNA sequences also encode this same CDR3. The V call is TRBV20-1, the J call TRBJ2-7; D not resolved. This CDR3 has 11 residues. Germline CDR1 and CDR2: DFQATT and SNEGSKA (reference sequence). The V gene lost 6 bases and the J gene lost 3 bases, with 9 bases spanning the gap. The CDR3 DNA sequence: TGCAGTGCCAAGGAGCACTACGAGCAGTACTTC. This gives the protein CSAKEHYEQYF.

The rearrangement uses TRBV18 and TRBJ1-3; D unclear. The V and J ends lost 2 bases and 11 bases respectively, with 16 bases between them. This CDR3 has 14 amino acids. Per germline, CDR1 KGHSH and CDR2 LQKENI. The CDR3 coding sequence is TGTGCCAGCTCACCAACGACGCGCGAAACGGCCATATATTTT. Translated, it gives CASSPTTRETAIYF.